The 25 T cell receptor beta chains reported below all come from one sample, sequenced in a study of technical replicates of blood from several donors. The assay was immunoSEQ multiplex PCR, and TCRdb's table has in-frame clones only and misses some. The data contain tens of thousands of clones, 95% of them singletons. Sequences were obtained from T cells isolated from PBMCs. These TCRs come from a human donor in good health.

CDR3 sequence reads: CASTGGNTGELFF. The CDR3 region has the DNA TGTGCCAGCACAGGAGGGAACACCGGGGAGCTGTTTTTT. V is TRBV6-5 and J is TRBJ2-2; TRBD2 might be the D (5 bases). The CDR3 covers 13 residues. The V end was cut by 7 bases, the J end by 1 base, with 7 bases between. CDR1 is MNHEY, CDR2 SVGAGI, per germline.

This clone was seen just once. The chain employs TRBV7-9 and TRBJ2-7; TRBD2 agrees at 11 bases. CDR3 length equals 16 residues. Unmatched junction bases numbered 12, after V lost 5 bases and J lost 6 bases. Per the germline V gene, CDR1 is SEHNR and CDR2 is FQNEAQ (reference sequence). In DNA form, the CDR3 reads TGTGCCAGCAGCCGAGTAGTTAGCGGGGGGGCGAGCGAGCAGTACTTC. Its translation is CASSRVVSGGASEQYF.

This clone was seen once. This rearrangement joins TRBV2 to TRBJ2-7; no definite D call. The CDR3 has 15 residues. The germline V and J ends were trimmed by 6 bases and 0 bases, with 15 bases remaining between them. Germline V gene lookup returns CDR1 SNHLY and CDR2 FYNNEI. The CDR3 spells CASSDTDTTSYEQYF. Here the CDR3 DNA reads TGTGCCAGCAGCGATACCGACACCACCTCCTACGAGCAGTACTTC.

V gene TRBV11-3 combines with J gene TRBJ2-7; weak D call: TRBD2 (6 bases). The germline V gene encodes CDR1 SGHNT and CDR2 YENEEA. The CDR3 consists of 10 residues. V lost 8 bases and J lost 4, with 6 bases in between. CDR3 region: CASGGYEQYF. CDR3 nucleotide sequence: TGTGCCAGCGGGGGGTACGAGCAGTACTTC.

J is TRBJ2-2 and V is TRBV7-2; TRBD2 matches 10 bases. CDR1 and CDR2 from the germline V gene are SGHTA and FQGNSA. V shed 5 bases, J shed 6 bases, and the junction held 9 bases outside the gene matches. The CDR3 sequence is 16 residues long. The CDR3 DNA is TGTGCCAGCAGCCCTAGAGGGCTAGCGGGAGCCGGGGAGCTGTTTTTT. It is translated as CASSPRGLAGAGELFF.

The chain carries TRBV10-2 and TRBJ2-1, with TRBD1 matching 7 bases. V trimming: 7 bases; J trimming: 4 bases; junction bases outside the gene matches: 10. The germline gives CDR1 WSHSY, CDR2 SAAADI. This CDR3 has 15 residues. In DNA, the CDR3 is TGCGCCAGCAAATTGGGACAGCCACCATACAATGAGCAGTTCTTC. Translation gives CASKLGQPPYNEQFF.

The chain couples TRBV6-5 to TRBJ1-2, with D perhaps TRBD1 (5 bases). Between the trimmed V and J ends, which lost 2 bases and 7 bases, there was a span of 5 bases. This CDR3 is built from 11 residues. Per the germline V gene, CDR1 is MNHEY and CDR2 is SVGAGI. Here the CDR3 DNA reads TGTGCCAGCAGTTACAGGGGTGGCTACACCTTC. This encodes CASSYRGGYTF.

The V call is TRBV12-5, the J call TRBJ2-5, with TRBD1 matching 7 bases. The CDR3 sequence is 14 residues long. The V gene end was trimmed by 6 bases and the J gene end by 2 bases; junction bases not matched to a gene: 6. Germline loops: CDR1 LGHNT, CDR2 FRNRAP. DNA for the CDR3: TGTGCTAGTGGAGATGGGACAGCACAAGAGACCCAGTACTTC. Translating gives CASGDGTAQETQYF.

This chain joins TRBV7-7 and TRBJ2-7; D is possibly TRBD1 (6 bases). The germline V gene encodes CDR1 SSHAT and CDR2 FNYEAQ (reference sequence). The CDR3 loop spans 15 amino acids. V shed 1 base and J shed 0 bases, with 10 bases lying between them. The CDR3 sequence: CASSLEQGSSYEQYF. DNA for the CDR3: TGTGCCAGCAGCTTAGAACAGGGATCCTCCTACGAGCAGTACTTC.

The chain recombines TRBV4-2 with TRBJ2-3, with D possibly TRBD2 on 6 matching bases. V shed 3 bases and J shed 4 bases, with 17 bases lying between them. The CDR3 is 16 residues long. Germline V lookup: CDR1 LGHNA, CDR2 YNFKEQ. The CDR3 DNA follows: TGTGCCAGCAGCCACCAGGAAGGTGGCGGGGCAGATACGCAGTATTTT. Its translation is CASSHQEGGGADTQYF.

The chain couples TRBV6-5 to TRBJ1-5; no clear D. The germline CDR1 and CDR2 sequences are MNHEY and SVGAGI. Trimming pared 5 bases from V and 7 bases from J, leaving 12 bases between. This CDR3 comprises 13 residues. CDR3 in amino acids: CASSRALRQPQHF. The CDR3 nucleotides are TGTGCCAGCAGTCGAGCACTCAGGCAGCCCCAGCATTTT.

CDR3 coding DNA: TGCGCCAGCACCGGATCAAGGGACAGGATGGTAAAGGGGCAGTTCTTC. Translating gives CASTGSRDRMVKGQFF. This chain uses TRBV10-1 with TRBJ2-1, with 8 bases lining up with TRBD1. The CDR3 extends over 16 amino acids. The J segment lost 12 bases and the V segment lost 7 bases, leaving 20 bases of the junction unmatched. Per the germline V gene, CDR1 is WNHNN and CDR2 is SYGVQD (reference sequence).

CDR3 DNA: TGTGCCAGCATTGGAGGACTTTACAGCTCCTACGAGCAGTACTTC. Its protein product is CASIGGLYSSYEQYF. This rearrangement joins TRBV28 to TRBJ2-7, with TRBD2 as a possible D gene (5 bases). The CDR3 is 15 amino acids. Germline V lookup: CDR1 MDHEN, CDR2 SYDVKM. The V and J ends lost 7 bases and 0 bases respectively, with 16 bases between them.

This clone was counted once. CDR3 sequence reads: CASSRTGGPTYEQYF. The CDR3 DNA sequence: TGTGCCAGCAGCCGAACGGGAGGGCCTACCTACGAGCAGTACTTC. The chain employs TRBV14 and TRBJ2-7; 8 nucleotides match TRBD2. The germline gives CDR1 SGHDN, CDR2 FVKESK. CDR3 length: 15 amino acids. J lost 2 bases, V lost 4 bases, and 7 bases had no gene match.

This clone was seen just once. The V and J genes are TRBV27 and TRBJ2-7; D might be TRBD2 (6 bases). Looked up from germline, CDR1 is MNHEY and CDR2 is SMNVEV (reference sequence). This CDR3 comprises 15 residues. Trimming removed 6 bases from V and 5 bases from J, with 20 bases in between. The CDR3 protein is CASRDMGGSPNEQYF. The CDR3 nucleotides are TGTGCCAGCAGGGATATGGGGGGATCCCCCAACGAGCAGTACTTC.

The J gene is TRBJ2-7, the V gene TRBV4-1; the match to TRBD2 covers 9 bases. Per the germline V gene, CDR1 is MGHRA and CDR2 is YSYEKL. The CDR3 runs to 16 residues. The V and J ends lost 1 base and 3 bases, in that order; junction bases with no gene match: 7. CDR3 protein: CASSQVASGVIYEQYF. The CDR3 DNA is TGCGCCAGCAGCCAAGTTGCTAGCGGGGTCATCTACGAGCAGTACTTC.

The chain is built from TRBV7-9 and TRBJ2-1, with 11 bases fitting TRBD2. V gave up 4 bases and J gave up 7 bases; unmatched junction bases: 9. Germline V gene lookup returns CDR1 SEHNR and CDR2 FQNEAQ (reference sequence). This CDR3 contains 16 residues. The CDR3 here is CASSSMTSGVKNEQFF. Written as DNA, the CDR3 is TGTGCCAGCAGCTCCATGACTAGCGGGGTGAAAAATGAGCAGTTCTTC.

This chain's CDR3 is CASRVTQGTEAFF. CDR3 DNA sequence: TGTGCCAGCAGGGTTACTCAGGGGACTGAAGCTTTCTTT. The chain links TRBV2 to TRBJ1-1, with D possibly TRBD1 on 6 matching bases. The germline V gene has CDR1 SNHLY and CDR2 FYNNEI. Trimming left V 6 bases short and J 5 bases short, with 13 bases between. The CDR3 sequence is 13 residues long. The full variable domain, completed using reference TRBV2 and TRBJ1-1, is EPEVTQTPSHQVTQMGQEVILRCVPISNHLYFYWYRQILGQKVEFLVSFYNNEISEKSEIFDDQFSVERPDGSNFTLKIRSTKLEDSAMYFCASRVTQGTEAFFGQGTRLTVV.

The J gene is TRBJ2-7, the V gene TRBV6-5, with D possibly matching TRBD1 (6 bases). The V gene lost 5 bases and the J gene lost 7 bases, with 18 bases spanning the gap. From germline, CDR1 is MNHEY and CDR2 SVGAGI. This CDR3 is built from 14 residues. The CDR3 bases are TGTGCCAGCAGTCGATGGACAGCCTTGGGAGAGCAGTACTTC. Translating it yields CASSRWTALGEQYF.

V and J are TRBV13 and TRBJ1-4, with TRBD1 as a possible D gene (6 bases). Trimming took off 4 bases at V and 4 bases at J, with 16 bases between the two ends. Germline V gene lookup returns CDR1 PRHDT and CDR2 FYEKMQ (reference sequence). CDR3 length equals 16 residues. CDR3 sequence: CASSSSYRDFNEKLFF. CDR3 sequence (DNA): TGTGCCAGCAGCTCTAGCTACAGGGATTTTAATGAAAAACTGTTTTTT.

The chain links TRBV27 to TRBJ1-1; 7 bases agree with TRBD1. Germline lookup yields CDR1 MNHEY and CDR2 SMNVEV (reference sequence). Trimming cost V 6 bases and J 8 bases; bases outside gene matches: 18. The CDR3 totals 16 residues. The CDR3 here is CASRPPTGNFFGEAFF. CDR3 nucleotide sequence: TGTGCCAGCAGGCCCCCGACAGGGAACTTCTTTGGGGAAGCTTTCTTT.

This chain uses TRBV28 with TRBJ2-1; maybe TRBD2 (5 bases). This CDR3 is 13 amino acids long. CDR1 is MDHEN and CDR2 is SYDVKM in the germline V gene. Deletions cut 5 bases from V and 3 bases from J, with 8 bases between. CDR3 amino acids: CASSPRGYNEQFF. The CDR3 DNA follows: TGTGCCAGCAGTCCTCGGGGCTACAATGAGCAGTTCTTC.

V gene TRBV30 combines with J gene TRBJ2-2; D might be TRBD1 (5 bases). Germline loops: CDR1 GTSNPN, CDR2 SVGIG (reference sequence). The V gene lost 4 bases and the J gene lost 4 bases, with 13 bases spanning the gap. This CDR3 spans 14 amino acids. Written as DNA, the CDR3 is TGTGCCTGGAATCGTCAGGGTTTCACCGGGGAGCTGTTTTTT. Protein product: CAWNRQGFTGELFF.

The chain is built from TRBV7-9 and TRBJ2-7, with 10 bases fitting TRBD1. CDR1 and CDR2 from the germline V gene are SEHNR and FQNEAQ (reference sequence). The CDR3 consists of 17 residues. J lost 4 bases, V lost 3 bases, and 12 bases had no gene match. The CDR3 is CASSFPWDRGSNYEQYF. DNA of the CDR3: TGTGCCAGCAGCTTCCCCTGGGACAGGGGTAGTAATTACGAGCAGTACTTC.

This chain uses TRBV15 with TRBJ2-2; D gene ambiguous. Trimming stripped 1 base from V and 3 bases from J, with 6 bases between. CDR3 length: 14 amino acids. Germline V CDR1 and CDR2: LNHNV, YYDKDF (reference sequence). The DNA of the CDR3 is TGTGCCACCAGCAGAGCTAAATACACCGGGGAGCTGTTTTTT. This translates into CATSRAKYTGELFF.